The present TCR beta chain was sequenced within a study of T cell changes during pregnancy in multiple sclerosis (dated by TCRdb to the late 2010s). Background on the whole study: The study examined how the T cell repertoire changed over the course of pregnancy in women with multiple sclerosis.

As for this clone: Its recognized antigen is unknown. Base qualities are not provided; no much larger clone lies one nucleotide away.

Library preparation used the immunoSEQ multiplex PCR assay. In its TCRdb copy, this immuneACCESS table keeps in-frame sequences only and misses some clones. Where compared with another copy, unresolved V genes explain less than half of these, and the others have no known cause. This sample is represented by tens of thousands of clones; 94% of them were singletons. Approximately 0.92% of the sample is in the top ten clones. The source was peripheral blood, collected in the second trimester of pregnancy. This sequence was found in a female donor in good health, enrolled as a control in a pregnancy study.

The CDR3 corresponds to CSVPKDRGSGDTQYF. Here is the DNA: TGCAGCGTTCCGAAGGACAGGGGGTCAGGAGATACGCAGTATTTT. Recombination connected TRBV29-1 to TRBJ2-3; 10 junctional bases match TRBD1. From the germline V gene, CDR1 is SQVTM and CDR2 is ANQGSEA. Trimming takes 5 bases off V and 5 bases off J; junction bases not matched to a gene: 10. The CDR3 runs 15 residues from the cysteine to the phenylalanine. Only the CDR3 region is kept as DNA, spanning 45 bases read in frame from base 1.